A single sample is the source of the 14 T cell receptor beta chains below, sequenced in a study of Ad26.COV2.S vaccination and SARS-CoV-2 variants. Documented treatment: roughly 20 received Ad26.COV2.S at low or high dose, single or two shots; about 5 received placebo; per-sample allocation not given. It was on day 63 after the first vaccine or placebo injection that samples were taken. Some clones are missing from TCRdb's copy, which holds only in-frame ones; the method was immunoSEQ multiplex PCR. The profile shows some 400,000 clones, about 89% of them singletons. Sequenced here: peripheral blood, sampled in a trial of Ad26.COV2.S vaccine versus placebo. These receptors came from a person between 18 and 65 years old who received the Ad26.COV2.S COVID-19 vaccine or a placebo.

This chain joins TRBV5-4 and TRBJ1-2; weak D call: TRBD1 (5 bases). In germline, CDR1 is SGHNT, CDR2 YYREEE (reference sequence). V gave up 2 bases and J gave up 0 bases, with 11 bases separating them. CDR3 length: 15 residues. CDR3 protein: CASSLWTIPNYGYTF. The CDR3 DNA reads as TGTGCCAGCAGCTTATGGACAATTCCTAACTATGGCTACACCTTC.

The count of this clone is one. J is TRBJ1-5 and V is TRBV27; TRBD1 matches 8 bases. Losses at the gene ends were 5 bases for V and 5 bases for J; bases not matched to a gene: 2. CDR3 length: 13 residues. From germline, CDR1 is MNHEY and CDR2 SMNVEV (reference sequence). CDR3 DNA sequence: TGTGCCAGCAGTCCGACAGGGGATCAGCCCCAGCATTTT. This encodes CASSPTGDQPQHF.

The V call is TRBV5-1, the J call TRBJ2-1; 8 nucleotides align to TRBD2. The germline CDR1 and CDR2 sequences are SGHRS and YFSETQ. Germline trimming cut 4 bases from V and 5 bases from J; bases unmatched to any gene: 5. The CDR3 consists of 14 residues. This chain's CDR3 is CASSEREFHNEQFF. CDR3 sequence (DNA): TGCGCCAGCAGCGAGCGGGAGTTCCACAATGAGCAGTTCTTC.

This clone was picked up a small number of times. This CDR3 is also generated by other DNA sequences in the sample. This CDR3 is CASSYSSYEQYF. The CDR3 DNA reads as TGTGCCAGCAGTTACTCGAGTTACGAGCAGTACTTC. The V and J genes are TRBV6-2 or TRBV6-3 and TRBJ2-7; no clear D gene. Trimming took 0 bases from V and 4 from J, leaving 4 bases between them. The CDR3 length is 12 residues. Per the germline V gene, CDR1 is MNHEY and CDR2 is SVGEGT.

The chain is built from TRBV3-1 (or the pseudogene TRBV3-2) and TRBJ2-5, with D uncertain. Germline CDR1 LGHDT, CDR2 YNNKEL (reference sequence). The CDR3 length is 11 residues. Trimming cost V 6 bases and J 2 bases, with 4 bases left between them. The CDR3 protein is CASREQETQYF. The DNA for the CDR3 is TGTGCCAGCAGAGAACAAGAGACCCAGTACTTC.

V gene TRBV7-8 combines with J gene TRBJ2-1; D is uncertain. Germline CDR1 reads SGHVS; CDR2 reads FQNEAQ. The length of the CDR3 is 15 residues. V was shortened by 8 bases and J by 0 bases, with 14 bases between the two germline ends. The CDR3 region has the DNA TGTGCCAGCTGTCTCGCGGTTAGCTCCTACAATGAGCAGTTCTTC. This translates into CASCLAVSSYNEQFF.

This clone was observed once. The chain joins TRBV4-3 to TRBJ2-1, with a possible D match to TRBD2 (5 bases). Germline V gives CDR1 LGHNA, CDR2 YSLEER. The length of the CDR3 is 16 residues. V was trimmed by 0 bases and J by 6 bases, leaving 15 bases between them. CDR3 nucleotide sequence: TGCGCCAGCAGCCAAGAGCGGCCCCCGGGGATCAATGAGCAGTTCTTC. Protein sequence: CASSQERPPGINEQFF.

The V call is TRBV6-4, the J call TRBJ2-1, with 9 bases aligning to TRBD2. The CDR3 totals 15 residues. Germline V CDR1 and CDR2: MRHNA, SNTAGT. The V segment lost 8 bases and the J segment 6 bases; nucleotides outside the gene matches: 11. CDR3 DNA sequence: TGTGCCAGCGCTGCGGAAGGGACTAGCAGCAATGAGCAGTTCTTC. Encoded protein: CASAAEGTSSNEQFF.

The chain carries TRBV3-1 (or the pseudogene TRBV3-2) and TRBJ2-5; D unclear. CDR1 is LGHDT and CDR2 is YNNKEL in the germline V gene (reference sequence). Trimming pared 1 base from V and 2 bases from J, leaving 8 bases between. This CDR3 has 14 amino acids. The CDR3 region has the DNA TGTGCCAGCAGCCAAGCTCTAGGTCAAGAGACCCAGTACTTC. This encodes CASSQALGQETQYF.

The chain uses TRBV19 and TRBJ1-2; 8 bases agree with TRBD1. The V gene end was trimmed by 6 bases and the J gene end by 3 bases; junction bases not matched to a gene: 18. The CDR3 sequence is 18 residues long. Germline values: CDR1 LNHDA, CDR2 SQIVND (reference sequence). CDR3 sequence: CASSPAPPSWGQDYGYTF. CDR3 bases: TGTGCCAGTAGCCCCGCGCCCCCAAGTTGGGGACAGGACTATGGCTACACCTTC.

A few counts support this clone. The chain joins TRBV5-8 to TRBJ1-5, with 10 bases identical to TRBD1. This CDR3 is built from 14 residues. Germline CDR1 is SGHTS and CDR2 is YDEGEE. With 6 bases clipped from V and 9 bases from J, the junction kept 9 bases outside the gene matches. This CDR3 reads CASIDRGPGAPQHF. The CDR3 coding sequence is TGTGCCAGCATAGACAGGGGGCCGGGGGCGCCCCAGCATTTT.

V and J are TRBV7-9 and TRBJ2-7, with D hard to call. Germline CDR1 SEHNR, CDR2 FQNEAQ (reference sequence). V dropped 0 bases and J dropped 6 bases, with 6 bases sitting between them. This CDR3 spans 12 amino acids. Here the CDR3 DNA reads TGTGCCAGCAGCTTAGCGTCCAGCGAGCAGTACTTC. Protein sequence: CASSLASSEQYF.

The chain links TRBV7-9 to TRBJ2-1; unclear D gene. Germline V lookup: CDR1 SEHNR, CDR2 FQNEAQ (reference sequence). Trimming left V 2 bases short and J 14 bases short, with 13 bases between. This CDR3 has 12 residues. For the CDR3, the DNA is TGTGCCAGCAGCTTAACCCCTAGGCGGAAGTTCTTC. The encoded protein is CASSLTPRRKFF.

With respect to this clone: Additional DNA sequences in this sample encode the identical CDR3. J is TRBJ2-5 and V is TRBV5-1; no firm D call. The CDR3 sequence is 14 residues long. Germline V gene sequence: CDR1 SGHRS, CDR2 YFSETQ. V shed 0 bases and J shed 0 bases, with 6 bases lying between them. CDR3 region: CASSLVGYQETQYF. The CDR3 coding sequence is TGCGCCAGCAGCTTGGTAGGGTACCAAGAGACCCAGTACTTC.